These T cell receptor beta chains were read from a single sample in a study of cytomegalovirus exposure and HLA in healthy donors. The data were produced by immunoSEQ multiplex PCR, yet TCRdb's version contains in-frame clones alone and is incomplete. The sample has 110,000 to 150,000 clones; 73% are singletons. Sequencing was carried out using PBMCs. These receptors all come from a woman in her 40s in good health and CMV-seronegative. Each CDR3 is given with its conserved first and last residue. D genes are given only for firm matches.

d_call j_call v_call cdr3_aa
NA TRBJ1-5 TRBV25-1 CASSEFSGNQPQHF
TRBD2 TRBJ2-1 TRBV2 CASRLAIEQFF
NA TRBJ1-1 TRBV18 CASSSRTNEAFF
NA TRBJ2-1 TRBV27 CASSFIRSSYNEQFF
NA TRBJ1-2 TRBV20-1 CSATEGYTF
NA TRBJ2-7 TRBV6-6 CASRPTGTNEQYF
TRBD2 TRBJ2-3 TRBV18 CASSPILAGSGDTQYF
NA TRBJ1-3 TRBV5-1 CASSGDSGVSGNTIYF
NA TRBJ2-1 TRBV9 CASSGLGSDEQFF
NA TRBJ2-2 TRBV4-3 CASGILGGTGELFF
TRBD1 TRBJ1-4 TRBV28 CASSHRDPGTGVEKLFF
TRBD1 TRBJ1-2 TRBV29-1 CSVDRAWTEGANYGYTF
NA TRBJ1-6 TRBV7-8 CASSFRYRRSYNSPLHF
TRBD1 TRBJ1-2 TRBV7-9 CASSLGQGDFYGYTF
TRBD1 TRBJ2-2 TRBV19 CASRQGINTGELFF
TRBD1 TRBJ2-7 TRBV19 CASGVGQVPYEQYF
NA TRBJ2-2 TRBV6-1 CASRREYTGELFF
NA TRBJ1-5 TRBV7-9 CASSPGGGNQPQHF
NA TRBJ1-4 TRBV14 CASSHGGKGKLFF
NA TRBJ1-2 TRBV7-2 CASSPGEGYYGYGYTF
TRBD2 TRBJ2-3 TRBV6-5 CASTRTSGGYDTQYF
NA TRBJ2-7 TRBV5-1 CASSSTTGNEQYF
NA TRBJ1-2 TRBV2 CASSDDRLGGDGYTF
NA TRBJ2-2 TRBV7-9 CASSWSGGELFF
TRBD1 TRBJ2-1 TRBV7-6 CASNTIQGVGNEQFF
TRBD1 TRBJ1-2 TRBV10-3 CATTLEGGGYGYTF
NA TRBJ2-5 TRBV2 CASSVGLNGGTQYF
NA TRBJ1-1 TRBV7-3 CASGAGMNTEAFF
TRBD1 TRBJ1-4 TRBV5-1 CASSRQGGEKLFF
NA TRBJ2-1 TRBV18 CASSPPSGVRNEQFF
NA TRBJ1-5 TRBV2 CAGGGRGRGPQHF
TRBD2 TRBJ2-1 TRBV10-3 CASSSGGRQHNEQFF
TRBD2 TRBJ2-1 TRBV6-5 CASSASGGYNEQFF
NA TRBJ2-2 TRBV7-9 CASSSERNGGNTGELFF
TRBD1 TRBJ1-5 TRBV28 CASSSAGTGKHQPQHF
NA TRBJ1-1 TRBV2 CASIRDIRSGTEAFF